The sequence of this T cell receptor beta chain was determined in a study of relationships among human T cell subsets. T cell subsets were isolated with antibody-coated magnetic beads. TCR alpha and beta CDR3s were amplified from mRNA by semiquantitative ARM-PCR. ARM-PCR used tagged nested gene-specific primers, then communal superprimers for exponential amplification. MiXCR, run by TCRdb on the multiplex PCR reads, gives a single entry per CDR3 protein. The sample carries a few thousand distinct CDR3 sequences, approximately 84% recorded once. General study results and limits: T cell counts were not recorded for a couple of pan T samples processed alongside pan B cells. Substantial CDR3 sharing among Th1, Th2 and regulatory cells suggested stochastic fate choice.

Details on this clonotype: Its matching antigen is unknown.

This receptor was identified in a man aged 35 to 55 in good health. Sequencing input: total T cells sorted from blood.

CDR3 in amino acids: CSVEGSPYTQYF. Written as DNA, the CDR3 is TGCAGCGTTGAGGGGTCTCCTTATACGCAGTATTTT. This chain links TRBV29-1 with TRBJ2-3; D is uncertain. The V end lost 3 bases, the J end lost 7 bases, and 11 bases lay between the germline ends. Looked up from germline, CDR1 is SQVTM and CDR2 is ANQGSEA. CDR3 length: 12 residues.